Below are 10 T cell receptor beta chains sequenced from a single sample in a study of long-term antiretroviral therapy in people with HIV. Sequencing relied on immunoSEQ assay v3.0, run at survey level. The assay was immunoSEQ multiplex PCR, and TCRdb's table has in-frame clones only and misses some. This table holds 25,000 to 30,000 clones, over 75% found once. Sequenced material: unsorted PBMCs, taken 5.2 years after starting antiretroviral therapy. These receptor sequences come from a middle-aged woman with HIV.

V usage is TRBV5-1 and J usage is TRBJ1-5; D uncertain. This CDR3 is built from 14 residues. The V and J ends lost 0 bases and 4 bases respectively, with 8 bases between them. Germline CDR1 SGHRS, CDR2 YFSETQ. The CDR3 here is CASSLDGGNQPQHF. The CDR3 DNA follows: TGCGCCAGCAGCTTGGACGGCGGGAATCAGCCCCAGCATTTT.

This clone was seen once. The chain employs TRBV10-2 and TRBJ1-3; D remains ambiguous. Germline loops: CDR1 WSHSY, CDR2 SAAADI. V dropped 8 bases and J dropped 0 bases, with 8 bases sitting between them. This CDR3 contains 13 residues. For the CDR3, the DNA is TGCGCCAGCGGGCCAAACTCTGGAAACACCATATATTTT. It is translated as CASGPNSGNTIYF.

The rearrangement uses TRBV7-2 and TRBJ1-1; the D gene is possibly TRBD1 (6 bases). The length of the CDR3 is 13 residues. Trimming pared 11 bases from V and 3 bases from J, leaving 16 bases between. The germline V gene encodes CDR1 SGHTA and CDR2 FQGNSA. The CDR3 DNA reads TGTGCCTTGCAAACAGGGTCCTACACTGAAGCTTTCTTT. Protein: CALQTGSYTEAFF.

The rearrangement uses TRBV6-5 and TRBJ1-2; D ambiguous. The CDR3 loop spans 13 amino acids. V lost 3 bases to trimming and J lost 4 bases, with 9 bases between them. The V gene's germline CDR1 is MNHEY and CDR2 SVGAGI. In DNA form, the CDR3 reads TGTGCCAGCAGTTATTTCCCGATCTATGGCTACACCTTC. Translation gives CASSYFPIYGYTF.

The chain couples TRBV5-6 to TRBJ1-1; a possible D gene is TRBD1 (6 bases). The CDR3 spans 18 residues. Germline CDR1 is SGHDT and CDR2 is YYEEEE. V was clipped by 6 bases and J by 4 bases, with 28 bases between them. In nucleotides, the CDR3 is TGTGCCAGCATCCCACCCAGGCGGGGGGCTCCTTTTACCACTGAAGCTTTCTTT. Protein: CASIPPRRGAPFTTEAFF. The whole variable domain, filled in from reference TRBV5-6 and TRBJ1-1, reads DAGVTQSPTHLIKTRGQQVTLRCSPKSGHDTVSWYQQALGQGPQFIFQYYEEEERQRGNFPDRFSGHQFPNYSSELNVNALLLGDSALYLCASIPPRRGAPFTTEAFFGQGTRLTVV.

This clone is a singleton in its sample. The V and J genes are TRBV6-6 and TRBJ2-3; D is uncertain. This CDR3 region has 14 residues. V was pared by 2 bases and J by 1 base, with 7 bases between. Germline assignment: CDR1 MNHNY and CDR2 SVGAGI (reference sequence). The CDR3 DNA reads as TGTGCCAGCAGTTACGGTCAGGGCACAGATACGCAGTATTTT. It encodes CASSYGQGTDTQYF.

CDR3 DNA: TGTGCCAGCAGCTTAAGCGGCTACGAGCAGTACTTC. Its protein product is CASSLSGYEQYF. The chain couples TRBV7-2 to TRBJ2-7, with D possibly matching TRBD2 (5 bases). CDR1 SGHTA and CDR2 FQGNSA come from the germline V gene. V lost 2 bases, J lost 3 bases, and 5 bases lay in between. The CDR3 is 12 residues long.

V and J are TRBV7-9 and TRBJ1-2; 7 nucleotides align to TRBD1. CDR3 size: 14 residues. Trimming removed 5 bases from V and 9 bases from J; junction bases left unmatched: 12. Germline CDR1 SEHNR, CDR2 FQNEAQ (reference sequence). The DNA for the CDR3 is TGTGCCAGCAGCGCAGGACAGGTGTGGATTAGCTACACCTTC. It translates to CASSAGQVWISYTF. Complete variable domain (other parts from reference TRBV7-9 and TRBJ1-2): DTGVSQNPRHKITKRGQNVTFRCDPISEHNRLYWYRQTLGQGPEFLTYFQNEAQLEKSRLLSDRFSAERPKGSFSTLEIQRTEQGDSAMYLCASSAGQVWISYTFGSGTRLTVV.

The chain recombines TRBV5-5 with TRBJ2-1; a weak D match, TRBD1 (6 bases). The length of the CDR3 is 15 residues. The V gene lost 0 bases and the J gene lost 6 bases, with 13 bases spanning the gap. Germline V gene data show CDR1 as SGHKS and CDR2 as YYEKEE (reference sequence). CDR3 protein: CASSLAWGPTNEQFF. The CDR3 bases are TGTGCCAGCAGCTTGGCGTGGGGGCCAACCAATGAGCAGTTCTTC.

The rearrangement joins TRBV6-1 to TRBJ2-7; D remains unclear. CDR1 MNHNS and CDR2 SASEGT come from the germline V gene. The length of the CDR3 is 15 residues. Trimming shortened V by 4 bases and J by 0 bases, and 13 bases separated the two germline ends. CDR3 bases: TGTGCCAGCAGTGTTGGGCAGGTTAACTCCTACGAGCAGTACTTC. Its translation: CASSVGQVNSYEQYF.